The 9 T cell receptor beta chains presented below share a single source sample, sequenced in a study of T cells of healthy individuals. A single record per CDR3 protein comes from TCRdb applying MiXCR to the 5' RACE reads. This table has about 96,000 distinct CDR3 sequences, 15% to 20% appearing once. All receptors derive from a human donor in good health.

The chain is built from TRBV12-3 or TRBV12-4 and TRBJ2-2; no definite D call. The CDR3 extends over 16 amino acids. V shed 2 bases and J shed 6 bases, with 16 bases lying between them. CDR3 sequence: CASSLLSRDPAGELFF. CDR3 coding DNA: TGTGCCAGCAGTTTACTGAGTAGGGATCCCGCCGGGGAGCTGTTTTTT.

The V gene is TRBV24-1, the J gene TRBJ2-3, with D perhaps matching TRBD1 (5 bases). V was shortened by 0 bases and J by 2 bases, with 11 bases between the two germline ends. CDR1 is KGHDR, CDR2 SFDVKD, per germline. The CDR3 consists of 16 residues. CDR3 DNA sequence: TGTGCCACCAGTGATTTGAGGGGCCGAAACACAGATACGCAGTATTTT. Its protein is CATSDLRGRNTDTQYF.

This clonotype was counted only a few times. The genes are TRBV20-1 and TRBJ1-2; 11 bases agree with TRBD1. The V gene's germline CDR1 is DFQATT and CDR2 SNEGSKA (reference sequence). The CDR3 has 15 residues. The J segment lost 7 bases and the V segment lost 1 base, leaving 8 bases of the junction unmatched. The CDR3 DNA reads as TGCAGTGCTAGAGCGCCCTGGACAGGGGGCAGTGGCTACACCTTC. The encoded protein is CSARAPWTGGSGYTF.

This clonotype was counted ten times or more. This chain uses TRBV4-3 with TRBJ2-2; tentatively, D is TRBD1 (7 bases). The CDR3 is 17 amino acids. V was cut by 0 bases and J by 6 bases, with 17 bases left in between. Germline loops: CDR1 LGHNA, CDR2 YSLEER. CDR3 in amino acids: CASSQDFAGGLAGELFF. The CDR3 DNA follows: TGCGCCAGCAGCCAAGATTTCGCAGGGGGGCTGGCCGGGGAGCTGTTTTTT.

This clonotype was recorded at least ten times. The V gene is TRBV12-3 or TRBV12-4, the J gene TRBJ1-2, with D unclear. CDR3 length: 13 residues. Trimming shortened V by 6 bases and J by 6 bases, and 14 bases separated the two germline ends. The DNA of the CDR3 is TGTGCCAGCAGGTCTGACGAGGTTAATGGCTACACCTTC. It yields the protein CASRSDEVNGYTF.

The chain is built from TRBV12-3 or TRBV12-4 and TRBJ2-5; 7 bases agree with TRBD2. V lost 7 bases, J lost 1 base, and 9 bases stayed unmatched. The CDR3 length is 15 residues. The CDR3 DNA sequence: TGTGCCAGCACTCCCGCGGGGAGGGGCCAAGAGACCCAGTACTTC. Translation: CASTPAGRGQETQYF.

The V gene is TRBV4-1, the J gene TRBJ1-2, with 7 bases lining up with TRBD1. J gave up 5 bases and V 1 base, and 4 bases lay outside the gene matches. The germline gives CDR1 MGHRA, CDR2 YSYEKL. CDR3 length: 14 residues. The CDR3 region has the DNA TGCGCCAGCAGCCAAGCAGGCAGGGGGTATGGCTACACCTTC. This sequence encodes CASSQAGRGYGYTF.

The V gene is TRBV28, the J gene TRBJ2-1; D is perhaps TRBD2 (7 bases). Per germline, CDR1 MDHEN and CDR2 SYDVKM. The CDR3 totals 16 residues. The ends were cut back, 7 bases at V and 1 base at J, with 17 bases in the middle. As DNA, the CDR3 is TGTGCCAGCAAGGGGGGTAGCGGGTGGTCCTACAATGAGCAGTTCTTC. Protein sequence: CASKGGSGWSYNEQFF. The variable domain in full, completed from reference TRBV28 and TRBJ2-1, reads DVKVTQSSRYLVKRTGEKVFLECVQDMDHENMFWYRQDPGLGLRLIYFSYDVKMKEKGDIPEGYSVSREKKERFSLILESASTNQTSMYLCASKGGSGWSYNEQFFGPGTRLTVL.

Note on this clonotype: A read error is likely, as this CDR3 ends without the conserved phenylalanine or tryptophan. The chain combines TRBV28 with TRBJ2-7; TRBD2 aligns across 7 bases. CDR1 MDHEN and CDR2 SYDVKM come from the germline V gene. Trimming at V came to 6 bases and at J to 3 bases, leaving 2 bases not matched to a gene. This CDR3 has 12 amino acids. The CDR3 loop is CASRGLVYEQYS. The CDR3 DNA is TGTGCCAGCAGAGGACTAGTCTACGAGCAGTACTCC.